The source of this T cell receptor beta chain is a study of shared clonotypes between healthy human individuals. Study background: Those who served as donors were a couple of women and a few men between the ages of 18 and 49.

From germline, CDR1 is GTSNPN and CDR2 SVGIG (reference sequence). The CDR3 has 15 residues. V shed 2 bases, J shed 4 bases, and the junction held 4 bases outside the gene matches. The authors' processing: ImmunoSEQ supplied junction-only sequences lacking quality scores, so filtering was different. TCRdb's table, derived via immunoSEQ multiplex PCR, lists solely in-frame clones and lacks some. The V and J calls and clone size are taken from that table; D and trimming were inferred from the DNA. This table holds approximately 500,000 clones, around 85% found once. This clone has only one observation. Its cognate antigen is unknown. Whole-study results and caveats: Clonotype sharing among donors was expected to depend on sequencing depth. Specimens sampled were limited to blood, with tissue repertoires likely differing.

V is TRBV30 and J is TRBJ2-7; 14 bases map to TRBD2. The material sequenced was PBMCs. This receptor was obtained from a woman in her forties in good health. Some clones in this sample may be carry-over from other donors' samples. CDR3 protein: CAWSLGLAGAYEQYF. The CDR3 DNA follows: TGTGCCTGGAGTTTGGGACTAGCGGGAGCGTACGAGCAGTACTTC.